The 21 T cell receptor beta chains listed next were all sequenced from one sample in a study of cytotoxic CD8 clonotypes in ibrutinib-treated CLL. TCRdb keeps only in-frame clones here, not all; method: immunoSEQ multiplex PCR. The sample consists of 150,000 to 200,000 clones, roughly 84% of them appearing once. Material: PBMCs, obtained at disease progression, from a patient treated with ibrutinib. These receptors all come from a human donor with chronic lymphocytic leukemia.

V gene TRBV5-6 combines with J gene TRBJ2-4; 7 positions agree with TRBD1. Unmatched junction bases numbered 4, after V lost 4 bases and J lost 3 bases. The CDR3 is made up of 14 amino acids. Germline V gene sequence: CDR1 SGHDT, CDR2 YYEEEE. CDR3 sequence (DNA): TGTGCCAGCAGCGCTTGGGACAGCAAAAACATTCAGTACTTC. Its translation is CASSAWDSKNIQYF.

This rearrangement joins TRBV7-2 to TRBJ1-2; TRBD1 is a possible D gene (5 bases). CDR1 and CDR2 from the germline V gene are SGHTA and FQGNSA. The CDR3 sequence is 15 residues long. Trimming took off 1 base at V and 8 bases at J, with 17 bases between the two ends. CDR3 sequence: CASSLGALAGQGYTF. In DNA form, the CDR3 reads TGTGCCAGCAGCTTAGGGGCTCTGGCAGGGCAAGGCTACACCTTC.

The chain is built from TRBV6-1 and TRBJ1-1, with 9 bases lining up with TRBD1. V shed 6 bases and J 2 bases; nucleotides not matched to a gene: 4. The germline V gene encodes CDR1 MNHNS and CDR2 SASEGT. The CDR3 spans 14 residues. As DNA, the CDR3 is TGTGCCAGCAGGATGGGACAGGGCAACACTGAAGCTTTCTTT. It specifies CASRMGQGNTEAFF.

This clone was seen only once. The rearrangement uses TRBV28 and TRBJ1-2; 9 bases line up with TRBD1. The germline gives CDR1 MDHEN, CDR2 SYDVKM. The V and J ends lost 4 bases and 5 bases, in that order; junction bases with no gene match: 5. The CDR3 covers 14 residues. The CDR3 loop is CASSYRGHRYGYTF. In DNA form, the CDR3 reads TGTGCCAGCAGTTACAGGGGGCATCGGTATGGCTACACCTTC.

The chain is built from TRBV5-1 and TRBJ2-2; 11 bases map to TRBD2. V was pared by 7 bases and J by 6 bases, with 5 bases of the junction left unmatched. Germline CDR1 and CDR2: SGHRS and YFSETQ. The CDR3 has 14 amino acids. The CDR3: CASLAGGGPGELFF. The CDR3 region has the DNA TGCGCCAGCCTAGCGGGAGGAGGTCCCGGGGAGCTGTTTTTT.

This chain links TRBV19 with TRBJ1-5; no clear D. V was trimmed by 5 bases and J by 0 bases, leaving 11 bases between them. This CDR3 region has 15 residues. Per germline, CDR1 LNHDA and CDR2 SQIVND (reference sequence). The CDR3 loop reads CASSSLHLSNQPQHF. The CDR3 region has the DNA TGTGCCAGTAGTTCGTTACACCTTAGCAATCAGCCCCAGCATTTT. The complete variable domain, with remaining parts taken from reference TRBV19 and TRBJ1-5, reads DGGITQSPKYLFRKEGQNVTLSCEQNLNHDAMYWYRQDPGQGLRLIYYSQIVNDFQKGDIAEGYSVSREKKESFPLTVTSAQKNPTAFYLCASSSLHLSNQPQHFGDGTRLSIL.

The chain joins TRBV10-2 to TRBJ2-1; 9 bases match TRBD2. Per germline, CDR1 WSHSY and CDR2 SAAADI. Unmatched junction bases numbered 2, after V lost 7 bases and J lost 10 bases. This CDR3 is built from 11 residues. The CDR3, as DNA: TGCGCCAGCATAGCGGGAGAAGAGCAGTTCTTC. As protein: CASIAGEEQFF.

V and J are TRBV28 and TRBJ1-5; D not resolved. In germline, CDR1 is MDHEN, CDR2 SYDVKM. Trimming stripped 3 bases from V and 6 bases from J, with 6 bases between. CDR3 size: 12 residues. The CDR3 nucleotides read TGTGCCAGCAGTTTTAGGATTCAGCCCCAGCATTTT. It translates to CASSFRIQPQHF.

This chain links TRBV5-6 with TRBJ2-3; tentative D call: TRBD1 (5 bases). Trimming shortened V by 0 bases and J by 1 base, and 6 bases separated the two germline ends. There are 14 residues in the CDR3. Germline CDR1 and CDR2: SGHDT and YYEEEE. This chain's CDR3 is CASSLGQRTDTQYF. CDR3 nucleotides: TGTGCCAGCAGCTTGGGACAGCGCACAGATACGCAGTATTTT.

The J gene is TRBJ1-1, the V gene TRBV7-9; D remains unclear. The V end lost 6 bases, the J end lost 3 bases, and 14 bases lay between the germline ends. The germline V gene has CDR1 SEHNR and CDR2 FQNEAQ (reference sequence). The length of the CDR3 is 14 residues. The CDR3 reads CASRKTNWDTEAFF. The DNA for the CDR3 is TGTGCCAGCAGAAAGACAAACTGGGACACTGAAGCTTTCTTT.

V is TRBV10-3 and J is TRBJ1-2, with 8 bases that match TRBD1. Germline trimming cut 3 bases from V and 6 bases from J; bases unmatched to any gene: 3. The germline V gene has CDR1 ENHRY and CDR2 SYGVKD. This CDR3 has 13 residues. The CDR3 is CAISEDRGDGYTF. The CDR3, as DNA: TGTGCCATCAGTGAAGACAGGGGCGATGGCTACACCTTC.

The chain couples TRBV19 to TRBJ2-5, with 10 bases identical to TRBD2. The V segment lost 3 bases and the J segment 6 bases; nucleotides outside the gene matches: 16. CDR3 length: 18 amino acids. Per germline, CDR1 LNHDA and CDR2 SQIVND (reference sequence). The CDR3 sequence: CASSIDLAGDRWRKTQYF. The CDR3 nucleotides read TGTGCCAGTAGTATTGACCTAGCGGGAGATCGGTGGAGGAAGACCCAGTACTTC. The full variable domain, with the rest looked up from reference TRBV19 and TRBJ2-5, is DGGITQSPKYLFRKEGQNVTLSCEQNLNHDAMYWYRQDPGQGLRLIYYSQIVNDFQKGDIAEGYSVSREKKESFPLTVTSAQKNPTAFYLCASSIDLAGDRWRKTQYFGPGTRLLVL.

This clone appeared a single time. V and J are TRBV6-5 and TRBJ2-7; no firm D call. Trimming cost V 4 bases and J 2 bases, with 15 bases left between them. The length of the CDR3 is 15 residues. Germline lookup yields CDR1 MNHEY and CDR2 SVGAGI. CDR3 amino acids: CASSSAGPGTYEQYF. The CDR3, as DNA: TGTGCCAGCAGTTCGGCCGGCCCAGGCACCTACGAGCAGTACTTC.

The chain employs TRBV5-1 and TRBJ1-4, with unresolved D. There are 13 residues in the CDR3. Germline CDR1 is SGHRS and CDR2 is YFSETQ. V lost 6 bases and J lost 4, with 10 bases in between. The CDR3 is CASKEVDNEKLFF. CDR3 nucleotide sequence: TGCGCCAGCAAGGAGGTGGATAATGAAAAACTGTTTTTT. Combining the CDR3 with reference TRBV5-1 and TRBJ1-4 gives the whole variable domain KAGVTQTPRYLIKTRGQQVTLSCSPISGHRSVSWYQQTPGQGLQFLFEYFSETQRNKGNFPGRFSGRQFSNSRSEMNVSTLELGDSALYLCASKEVDNEKLFFGSGTQLSVL.

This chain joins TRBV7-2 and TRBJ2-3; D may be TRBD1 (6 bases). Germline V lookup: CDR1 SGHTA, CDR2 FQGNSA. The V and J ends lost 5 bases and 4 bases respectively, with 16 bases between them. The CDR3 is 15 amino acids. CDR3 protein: CASSPPQGFADTQYF. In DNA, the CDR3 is TGTGCCAGCAGCCCCCCGCAGGGGTTCGCAGATACGCAGTATTTT.

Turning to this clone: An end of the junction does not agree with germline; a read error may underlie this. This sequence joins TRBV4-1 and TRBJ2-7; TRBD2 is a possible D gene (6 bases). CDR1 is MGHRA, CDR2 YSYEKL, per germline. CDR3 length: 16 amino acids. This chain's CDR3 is CASSQAPRGISHEQYF. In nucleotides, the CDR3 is TGCGCCAGCAGCCAAGCACCTCGCGGGATCTCCCACGAGCAGTACTTC.

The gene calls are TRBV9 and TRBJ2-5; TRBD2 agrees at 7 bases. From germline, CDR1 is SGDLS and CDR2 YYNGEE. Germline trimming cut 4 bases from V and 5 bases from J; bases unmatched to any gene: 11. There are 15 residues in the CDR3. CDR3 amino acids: CASSSISGLGETQYF. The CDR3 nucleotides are TGTGCCAGCAGCTCTATAAGTGGACTAGGGGAGACCCAGTACTTC.

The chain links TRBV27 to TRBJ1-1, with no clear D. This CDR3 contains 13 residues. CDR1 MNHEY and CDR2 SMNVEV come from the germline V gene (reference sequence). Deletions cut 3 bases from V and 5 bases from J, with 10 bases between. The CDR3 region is CASSFSGVTEAFF. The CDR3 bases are TGTGCCAGCAGTTTTTCCGGAGTGACTGAAGCTTTCTTT.

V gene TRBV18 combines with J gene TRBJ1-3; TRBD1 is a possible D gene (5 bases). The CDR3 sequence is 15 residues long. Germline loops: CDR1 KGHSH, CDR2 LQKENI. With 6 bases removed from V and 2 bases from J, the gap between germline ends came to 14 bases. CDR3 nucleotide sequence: TGTGCCAGCTCGGACAACCCAGGGACTGGAAACACCATATATTTT. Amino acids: CASSDNPGTGNTIYF.

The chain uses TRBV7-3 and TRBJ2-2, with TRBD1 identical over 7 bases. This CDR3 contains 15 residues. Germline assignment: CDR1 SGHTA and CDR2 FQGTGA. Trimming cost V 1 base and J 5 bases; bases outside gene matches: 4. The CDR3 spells CASSLRQGLTGELFF. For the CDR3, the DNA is TGTGCCAGCAGCTTAAGACAGGGATTGACCGGGGAGCTGTTTTTT.

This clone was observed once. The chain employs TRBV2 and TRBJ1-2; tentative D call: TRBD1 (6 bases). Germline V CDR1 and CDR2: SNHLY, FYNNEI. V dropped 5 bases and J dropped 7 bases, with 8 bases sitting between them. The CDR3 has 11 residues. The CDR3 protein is CASSWDTGYTF. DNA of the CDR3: TGTGCCAGCAGTTGGGACACTGGCTACACCTTC.